The clone carrying this T cell receptor beta chain was observed many times. Its target is not known. Every sequencing run returned over 170 million TCR-beta sequences, which were derived from 15-18 subjects. Each CDR3 protein gets one entry after TCRdb re-called the 5' RACE reads with MiXCR. This sample has roughly 38,000 distinct CDR3 sequences; less than 8.5% occur once, and the top ten carry around 4.6%. The V end was cut by 5 bases, the J end by 6 bases, with 14 bases between. CDR3 size: 13 residues. Germline V gene lookup returns CDR1 DFQATT and CDR2 SNEGSKA (reference sequence). This specimen comes from a study of neurological immune-mediated disorders. Overall study findings and caveats: Subjects shared no identical expanded-clone CDR3 amino acid sequences, suggesting private TCR-beta repertoires in all groups.

The chain uses TRBV20-1 and TRBJ2-1, with D unclear. Sequenced sample: PBMCs. The receptor was isolated from a middle-aged woman in good health. As DNA, the CDR3 is TGCAGTGCTTCCCTTGGGGTCCTCAATGAGCAGTTCTTC. Its protein product is CSASLGVLNEQFF.